This T cell receptor (beta chain) was profiled in a study of cytomegalovirus exposure and HLA in healthy donors. On the study more broadly: Across more than 350 genotyped donors, over 70% landed in the Caucasian-associated ancestry cluster. Regarding the study as a whole: The authors later found HLA-associated TCR beta chains more clonally expanded than equally common others.

Germline CDR1 is SGHTA and CDR2 is FQGTGA. The CDR3 is 15 residues long. With V trimmed by 4 bases and J by 3 bases, 6 bases remained unmatched. The primer mix had 60 Vbeta and 13 Jbeta primers. Method: immunoSEQ multiplex PCR; TCRdb's copy keeps in-frame clones and lacks some. The sample shows 110,000 to 150,000 clones, 77% of them seen only once. This clone was detected ten times or more. The antigen remains undetermined. This TCR came from a female donor in good health and CMV-seronegative. The J gene is TRBJ1-1, the V gene TRBV7-3; 9 bases map to TRBD1. The sequencing input was PBMCs. CDR3 residues: CASSSPDRGDTEAFF. In DNA, the CDR3 is TGTGCCAGCAGCTCCCCGGACAGGGGAGACACTGAAGCTTTCTTT.